Shown below are 24 T cell receptor beta chains from a single sample sequenced in a study of cytomegalovirus exposure and HLA in healthy donors. TCRdb keeps only in-frame clones here, not all; method: immunoSEQ multiplex PCR. This table has under 150,000 clones, around 84% appearing once. Sequencing used PBMCs. The receptors were gathered from a man aged 18 to 29 in good health and CMV-seropositive.

The chain recombines TRBV7-8 with TRBJ1-3; maybe TRBD1 (6 bases). CDR1 is SGHVS, CDR2 FQNEAQ, per germline. Trimming cost V 4 bases and J 6 bases, with 16 bases left between them. The CDR3 extends over 15 amino acids. CDR3 sequence (DNA): TGTGCCAGCAGCTCTCGGACAGTCCGTTCAAACACCATATATTTT. Its protein is CASSSRTVRSNTIYF.

The rearrangement joins TRBV19 to TRBJ1-5; maybe TRBD1 (5 bases). The CDR3 has 15 residues. Trimming left V 4 bases short and J 3 bases short, with 13 bases between. CDR1 and CDR2 from the germline V gene are LNHDA and SQIVND (reference sequence). DNA for the CDR3: TGTGCCAGTAGTAATTACGACAGTCTCAATCAGCCCCAGCATTTT. This encodes CASSNYDSLNQPQHF. The entire variable domain, with the rest obtained from reference TRBV19 and TRBJ1-5, is as follows: DGGITQSPKYLFRKEGQNVTLSCEQNLNHDAMYWYRQDPGQGLRLIYYSQIVNDFQKGDIAEGYSVSREKKESFPLTVTSAQKNPTAFYLCASSNYDSLNQPQHFGDGTRLSIL.

The V and J genes are TRBV15 and TRBJ2-5; D is possibly TRBD2 (7 bases). The V and J ends lost 6 bases and 4 bases respectively, with 15 bases between them. Germline CDR1 and CDR2: LNHNV and YYDKDF (reference sequence). This CDR3 comprises 14 residues. Written as DNA, the CDR3 is TGTGCCACCAGTCTCAGGGGAGGGGGAGAGACCCAGTACTTC. Translation gives CATSLRGGGETQYF.

V and J are TRBV2 and TRBJ1-5; 8 nucleotides line up with TRBD1. The CDR3 covers 16 residues. Germline V lookup: CDR1 SNHLY, CDR2 FYNNEI. The V and J ends lost 4 bases and 2 bases, in that order; junction bases with no gene match: 7. CDR3 residues: CASSGLGQGRNQPQHF. CDR3 coding DNA: TGTGCCAGCAGTGGCCTCGGACAGGGACGCAATCAGCCCCAGCATTTT.

The chain joins TRBV6-1 to TRBJ1-5; D possibly corresponds to TRBD1 (6 bases). CDR1 MNHNS and CDR2 SASEGT come from the germline V gene. The CDR3 consists of 13 residues. V was clipped by 5 bases and J by 6 bases, with 11 bases between them. Here the CDR3 reads CASSLTGRQPQHF. In DNA form, the CDR3 reads TGTGCCAGCAGTCTAACAGGGCGTCAGCCCCAGCATTTT.

The chain couples TRBV29-1 to TRBJ2-7; TRBD1 aligns across 9 bases. Germline V lookup: CDR1 SQVTM, CDR2 ANQGSEA. Trimming removed 5 bases from V and 7 bases from J; junction bases left unmatched: 6. This CDR3 spans 12 amino acids. DNA of the CDR3: TGCAGCGTTAGGGACAGGGCCGCGGAGCAGTACTTC. This encodes CSVRDRAAEQYF.

V usage is TRBV5-5 and J usage is TRBJ2-7; D is possibly TRBD2 (5 bases). Germline V gene sequence: CDR1 SGHKS, CDR2 YYEKEE (reference sequence). V lost 0 bases to trimming and J lost 3 bases, with 19 bases between them. The CDR3 contains 17 residues. The CDR3 DNA sequence: TGTGCCAGCAGCTTGGATAGGGCGGGCCCAGCAATCTACGAGCAGTACTTC. This encodes CASSLDRAGPAIYEQYF.

The V gene is TRBV29-1, the J gene TRBJ1-5, with 9 bases that match TRBD1. The V and J ends lost 4 bases and 5 bases, in that order; junction bases with no gene match: 3. This CDR3 is 13 amino acids long. Per the germline V gene, CDR1 is SQVTM and CDR2 is ANQGSEA. CDR3 coding DNA: TGCAGCGTTGGTCGGGACAGGGATCAGCCCCAGCATTTT. Amino acids: CSVGRDRDQPQHF.

This chain links TRBV19 with TRBJ1-2; maybe TRBD1 (5 bases). V shed 5 bases and J shed 5 bases, with 18 bases lying between them. The CDR3 totals 15 residues. Looked up from germline, CDR1 is LNHDA and CDR2 is SQIVND (reference sequence). The CDR3 DNA reads TGTGCCAGTAGTTCCCGTGGGGCCAGCGGGTATGGCTACACCTTC. Translated, it gives CASSSRGASGYGYTF.

The J gene is TRBJ2-2, the V gene TRBV29-1; 8 bases align to TRBD1. The CDR3 is 12 residues long. Germline CDR1 SQVTM, CDR2 ANQGSEA. The J segment lost 7 bases and the V segment lost 7 bases, leaving 5 bases of the junction unmatched. CDR3 amino acids: CSGRQGSGELFF. As DNA, the CDR3 is TGCAGCGGAAGACAGGGGAGCGGGGAGCTGTTTTTT.

The genes are TRBV11-3 and TRBJ2-3; TRBD1 aligns across 7 bases. Germline trimming cut 5 bases from V and 0 bases from J; bases unmatched to any gene: 5. CDR3 length: 15 residues. Germline V CDR1 and CDR2: SGHNT, YENEEA. The CDR3 region is CASSQGVISTDTQYF. Written as DNA, the CDR3 is TGTGCCAGCAGCCAGGGGGTCATTAGCACAGATACGCAGTATTTT.

The chain couples TRBV7-9 to TRBJ1-2, with a weak D call TRBD1 (5 bases). The CDR3 sequence is 15 residues long. Trimming cost V 2 bases and J 5 bases, with 15 bases left between them. Germline assignment: CDR1 SEHNR and CDR2 FQNEAQ (reference sequence). CDR3 residues: CASSLSIPGMYGYTF. CDR3 DNA sequence: TGTGCCAGCAGCTTAAGTATCCCAGGGATGTATGGCTACACCTTC.

The chain has TRBV27 and TRBJ2-1, with TRBD1 matching 10 bases. Germline CDR1 MNHEY, CDR2 SMNVEV (reference sequence). V lost 5 bases and J lost 8; bases outside the gene matches: 9. This CDR3 region has 15 residues. The CDR3 protein is CASSVVGTGEHEQFF. The CDR3 nucleotides are TGTGCCAGCAGTGTGGTCGGGACAGGGGAACATGAGCAGTTCTTC.

CDR3 coding DNA: TGTGCCAGCAGCTTCCAGGCGGGGCGCACAGATACGCAGTATTTT. Its protein is CASSFQAGRTDTQYF. The rearrangement uses TRBV7-2 and TRBJ2-3, with D possibly being TRBD2 (6 bases). The length of the CDR3 is 15 residues. Germline V gene lookup returns CDR1 SGHTA and CDR2 FQGNSA. V was shortened by 3 bases and J by 1 base, with 11 bases between the two germline ends. The variable domain in full, completed from reference TRBV7-2 and TRBJ2-3, reads GAGVSQSPSNKVTEKGKDVELRCDPISGHTALYWYRQSLGQGLEFLIYFQGNSAPDKSGLPSDRFSAERTGGSVSTLTIQRTQQEDSAVYLCASSFQAGRTDTQYFGPGTRLTVL.

The chain carries TRBV6-5 and TRBJ1-5; maybe TRBD1 (6 bases). V was pared by 5 bases and J by 3 bases, with 11 bases between. CDR1 MNHEY and CDR2 SVGAGI come from the germline V gene. The CDR3 loop spans 14 amino acids. CDR3 DNA: TGTGCCAGCAGTCGTCGACAGGACAATCAGCCCCAGCATTTT. Its protein product is CASSRRQDNQPQHF.

The chain uses TRBV13 and TRBJ1-1; D gene uncertain. The CDR3 spans 14 residues. V was clipped by 4 bases and J by 1 base, with 10 bases between them. Germline values: CDR1 PRHDT, CDR2 FYEKMQ (reference sequence). For the CDR3, the DNA is TGTGCCAGCAGCTCCGCCCAGGCGAACACTGAAGCTTTCTTT. Translated: CASSSAQANTEAFF.

The chain links TRBV27 to TRBJ2-2, with 9 bases lining up with TRBD2. CDR1 MNHEY and CDR2 SMNVEV come from the germline V gene (reference sequence). Germline trimming cut 0 bases from V and 4 bases from J; bases unmatched to any gene: 9. This CDR3 spans 18 amino acids. CDR3 nucleotides: TGTGCCAGCAGTTTATCCCCGCGAGCGGGGGGCCTCACCGGGGAGCTGTTTTTT. Its protein product is CASSLSPRAGGLTGELFF.

This clone came up once. V and J are TRBV7-9 and TRBJ1-5, with a tentative D call TRBD1 (6 bases). V lost 0 bases and J 7 bases, leaving 10 bases between the germline ends. The CDR3 is 14 amino acids. The germline V gene has CDR1 SEHNR and CDR2 FQNEAQ (reference sequence). Here the CDR3 reads CASSLAGTPQPQHF. The CDR3 nucleotides read TGTGCCAGCAGCTTAGCGGGGACACCCCAGCCCCAGCATTTT.

The V and J genes are TRBV18 and TRBJ2-5, with D perhaps TRBD1 (5 bases). The CDR3 is made up of 15 amino acids. Germline V gene lookup returns CDR1 KGHSH and CDR2 LQKENI. The V end was cut by 3 bases, the J end by 5 bases, with 16 bases between. CDR3 sequence reads: CASSPKGQGEETQYF. The CDR3 DNA reads as TGTGCCAGCTCACCTAAAGGGCAGGGTGAGGAGACCCAGTACTTC.

The rearrangement joins TRBV9 to TRBJ2-7, with TRBD1 matching over 9 bases. The CDR3 sequence is 14 residues long. J gave up 5 bases and V 4 bases, and 7 bases lay outside the gene matches. CDR1 is SGDLS, CDR2 YYNGEE, per germline. CDR3 region: CASSPSGQGDEQYF. The CDR3 DNA follows: TGTGCCAGCAGCCCATCGGGACAGGGCGACGAGCAGTACTTC.

V gene TRBV10-1 combines with J gene TRBJ2-1; TRBD2 aligns across 7 bases. Germline trimming cut 0 bases from V and 4 bases from J; bases unmatched to any gene: 6. Germline assignment: CDR1 WNHNN and CDR2 SYGVQD (reference sequence). This CDR3 spans 16 amino acids. Here the CDR3 reads CASSESGLAEYNEQFF. As DNA, the CDR3 is TGCGCCAGCAGTGAGTCAGGGCTAGCGGAGTACAATGAGCAGTTCTTC.

This clone appeared once. V usage is TRBV30 and J usage is TRBJ2-7; a weak D match, TRBD1 (6 bases). The CDR3 has 11 residues. V was clipped by 3 bases and J by 4 bases, with 7 bases between them. CDR1 is GTSNPN, CDR2 SVGIG, per germline (reference sequence). The CDR3 nucleotides read TGTGCCTGGAGCCAGGGGTACGAGCAGTACTTC. It codes for CAWSQGYEQYF.

This rearrangement joins TRBV5-4 to TRBJ1-6, with TRBD1 matching 9 bases. This CDR3 region has 15 residues. V dropped 2 bases and J dropped 7; count of bases not matched to a gene: 4. Germline V CDR1 and CDR2: SGHNT, YYREEE (reference sequence). Here the CDR3 reads CASSFTGGRNSPLHF. CDR3 coding DNA: TGTGCCAGCAGCTTTACAGGGGGCAGAAATTCACCCCTCCACTTT.

This chain joins TRBV30 and TRBJ2-5, with a weak D call TRBD2 (7 bases). The V gene lost 5 bases and the J gene lost 4 bases, with 17 bases spanning the gap. This CDR3 is built from 14 residues. Germline V CDR1 and CDR2: GTSNPN, SVGIG (reference sequence). CDR3 sequence reads: CAWGGGGFGETQYF. The CDR3 nucleotides are TGTGCCTGGGGAGGGGGAGGGTTCGGAGAGACCCAGTACTTC.